This is a list of T cell receptor beta chains from one sample in a study of CD8+CD57+ T cells in acquired aplastic anemia. TCRdb redid the calling of the reads with MiXCR, one entry per CDR3 protein. Counted here are over 150,000 distinct CDR3 sequences, 70% to 75% occurring once; the ten biggest clones make up roughly half. The sequencing sample was made of sorted CD4+, CD8+, or CD8+CD57+ T cells (not recorded which) from PBMCs. The receptors shown here come from a human donor with aplastic anemia. Each CDR3 is given with its conserved first and last residue. The D gene is left open where the match is weak. Some rows have no size entry. The others give once, few or many, or a class for an expanded clone.

>TRBV29-1|TRBD1|-|TRBJ2-7
CSVRTGTGYEQYF
TGCAGCGTCCGGACAGGCACGGGATACGAGCAGTACTTC
>TRBV7-3|TRBD2|-|TRBJ2-7
CASSSGTSGTWEQYF
TGTGCCAGCAGCTCGGGGACTAGCGGGACTTGGGAGCAGTACTTC
>TRBV20-1|-|once|TRBJ2-1
CSARISRYVAYNEQFF
TGCAGTGCTAGAATATCGAGGTATGTCGCCTACAATGAGCAGTTCTTC
>TRBV5-1|TRBD1|-|TRBJ2-7
CASSLRMTGGYEQYF
TGCGCCAGCAGCCTCCGCATGACAGGGGGATACGAGCAGTACTTC
>TRBV7-9|-|-|TRBJ1-2
CASSRPTDSYGYTF
TGTGCCAGCAGCCGCCCGACAGACAGCTATGGCTACACCTTC
>TRBV5-5|-|-|TRBJ2-3
CASRLRFDTQYF
TGTGCCAGCCGACTGAGGTTTGATACGCAGTATTTT
>TRBV20-1|-|-|TRBJ2-3
CSASARITDTQYF
TGCAGTGCTAGTGCCCGAATTACAGATACGCAGTATTTT
>TRBV15|-|-|TRBJ2-5
CATSPKGGGYQETQYF
TGTGCCACCAGCCCTAAGGGGGGGGGGTACCAAGAGACCCAGTACTTC
>TRBV19|-|once|TRBJ2-1
CASSRQYNEQFF
TGTGCCAGTAGTAGACAGTACAATGAGCAGTTCTTC
>TRBV7-6|-|-|TRBJ2-2
CASSTTTANTGELFF
TGTGCCAGCAGCACCACGACAGCGAACACCGGGGAGCTGTTTTTT
>TRBV7-6|TRBD1|-|TRBJ1-6
CASSPMTGGNNSPLHF
TGTGCCAGCAGCCCGATGACAGGGGGCAATAATTCACCCCTCCACTTT
>TRBV29-1|TRBD2|-|TRBJ2-2
CSAVGGLSTGELFF
TGCAGCGCCGTCGGGGGGTTGAGCACCGGGGAGCTGTTTTTT
>TRBV11-2|-|many|TRBJ2-7
CASSLGGFSYEQYF
TGTGCCAGCAGCTTAGGCGGCTTCTCCTACGAGCAGTACTTC
>TRBV7-3|-|once|TRBJ2-7
CASQDGLYEQYF
TGTGCCAGTCAGGACGGGCTCTACGAGCAGTACTTC
>TRBV5-4|-|-|TRBJ2-3
CASSLPGSTDTQYF
TGTGCCAGCAGCTTGCCAGGGAGCACAGATACGCAGTATTTT
>TRBV20-1|TRBD1|-|TRBJ1-1
CSARDRGWVTEAFF
TGCAGTGCTAGGGACAGGGGATGGGTCACTGAAGCTTTCTTT
>TRBV7-9|TRBD2|-|TRBJ2-1
CAVLEGGRAELGEQFF
TGTGCCGTCCTCGAAGGCGGGAGGGCCGAGTTAGGTGAGCAGTTCTTC
>TRBV19|-|-|TRBJ2-7
CASSLAAVNEQYF
TGTGCCAGTAGTTTAGCAGCGGTAAACGAGCAGTACTTC
>TRBV7-9|-|-|TRBJ2-5
CASSDRRGGETQYF
TGTGCCAGCAGTGACCGCAGGGGCGGGGAGACCCAGTACTTC
>TRBV5-1|-|-|TRBJ2-7
CASSLMRRGPDSYVGQYF
TGCGCCAGCAGCTTGATGAGGCGGGGGCCAGACTCCTACGTTGGGCAGTACTTC
>TRBV15|-|-|TRBJ2-3
CAISRGQTSTDKQYF
TGTGCCATCAGCAGAGGGCAGACATCCACAGATAAGCAGTATTTT
>TRBV7-9|-|-|TRBJ2-5
CASSSTFRAGQGTQYF
TGTGCCAGCAGCTCAACCTTTCGGGCAGGCCAAGGGACCCAGTACTTC
>TRBV7-9|-|few|TRBJ2-7
CASSSLGAYEQYF
TGTGCCAGCAGCAGTCTGGGGGCCTACGAGCAGTACTTC
>TRBV24-1|TRBD2|-|TRBJ2-1
CATSDTGTSGINEQFF
TGTGCCACCAGTGACACCGGGACTAGCGGAATCAATGAGCAGTTCTTC
>TRBV10-3|-|-|TRBJ1-4
CAISESMVESEKLFF
TGTGCCATCAGTGAGTCGATGGTAGAGAGTGAAAAACTGTTTTTT
>TRBV11-2|TRBD2|few|TRBJ2-5
CASSLVAGPGETQYF
TGTGCCAGCAGCTTGGTAGCGGGACCTGGGGAGACCCAGTACTTC
>TRBV12-3/TRBV12-4|-|-|TRBJ2-5
CASSVDKETQYF
TGTGCCAGCAGCGTGGATAAAGAGACCCAGTACTTC
>TRBV29-1|TRBD2|-|TRBJ2-3
CSVESSGSDGDTQYF
TGCAGCGTTGAATCTAGCGGGAGTGATGGAGATACGCAGTATTTT
>TRBV15|-|once|TRBJ1-6
CATRGGLGSSPLHF
TGTGCCACCAGGGGGGGTCTAGGAAGTTCACCCCTCCACTTT
>TRBV20-1|TRBD2|-|TRBJ2-1
CSARDPLAGSYNEQFF
TGCAGTGCTAGAGATCCCCTAGCGGGATCCTACAATGAGCAGTTCTTC
>TRBV7-7|TRBD2|-|TRBJ2-3
CASSLGLAGGRDTQYF
TGTGCCAGCAGCCTAGGACTAGCGGGGGGAAGAGATACGCAGTATTTT